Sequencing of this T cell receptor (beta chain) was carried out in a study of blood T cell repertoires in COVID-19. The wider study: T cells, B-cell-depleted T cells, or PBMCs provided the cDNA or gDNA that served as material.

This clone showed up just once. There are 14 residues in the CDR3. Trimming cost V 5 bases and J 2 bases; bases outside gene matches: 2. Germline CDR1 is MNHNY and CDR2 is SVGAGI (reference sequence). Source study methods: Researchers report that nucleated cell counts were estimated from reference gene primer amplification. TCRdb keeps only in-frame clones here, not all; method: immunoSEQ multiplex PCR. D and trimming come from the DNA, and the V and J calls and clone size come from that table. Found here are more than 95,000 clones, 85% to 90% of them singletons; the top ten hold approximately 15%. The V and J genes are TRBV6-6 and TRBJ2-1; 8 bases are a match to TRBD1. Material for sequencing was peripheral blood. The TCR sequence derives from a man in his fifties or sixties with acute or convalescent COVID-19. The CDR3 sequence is CASSKTGAYNEQFF. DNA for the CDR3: TGTGCCAGCAGTAAGACAGGGGCCTACAATGAGCAGTTCTTC.